One sample yielded the 18 T cell receptor beta chains listed below, sequenced in a study of cytomegalovirus exposure and HLA in healthy donors. The PCR employed 60 Vbeta primers together with 13 Jbeta primers. Produced via immunoSEQ multiplex PCR; TCRdb's table is partial and in-frame only. The sample shows 250,000 to 350,000 clones, 70% to 90% of them seen only once. The specimen sequenced was PBMCs. The receptor source for this set is a man aged 40-49 years in good health and CMV-seropositive.

This clone was detected once. V and J are TRBV7-8 and TRBJ1-2, with unresolved D. Germline values: CDR1 SGHVS, CDR2 FQNEAQ. There are 15 residues in the CDR3. The ends were cut back, 4 bases at V and 0 bases at J, with 12 bases in the middle. CDR3 protein: CASSSFSGANYGYTF. The CDR3 DNA is TGTGCCAGCAGCTCTTTCTCCGGGGCTAACTATGGCTACACCTTC.

The CDR3 sequence is CASSFGLATTYEQYF. CDR3 sequence (DNA): TGTGCCAGCAGTTTTGGTCTAGCGACTACCTACGAGCAGTACTTC. The chain carries TRBV2 and TRBJ2-7; D possibly corresponds to TRBD2 (6 bases). The germline gives CDR1 SNHLY, CDR2 FYNNEI. V was pared by 5 bases and J by 2 bases, with 16 bases between. CDR3 size: 15 residues.

V gene TRBV11-2 combines with J gene TRBJ1-2, with 8 bases fitting TRBD1. Per the germline V gene, CDR1 is SGHAT and CDR2 is FQNNGV. CDR3 length: 15 amino acids. V dropped 4 bases and J dropped 4; count of bases not matched to a gene: 8. The CDR3 DNA is TGTGCCAGCAGCTCCCTGGCAGGGGGCCCCTATGGCTACACCTTC. As protein: CASSSLAGGPYGYTF.

The gene calls are TRBV7-9 and TRBJ1-2; 9 bases fit TRBD1. In germline, CDR1 is SEHNR, CDR2 FQNEAQ (reference sequence). V shed 6 bases, J shed 6 bases, and the junction held 11 bases outside the gene matches. The CDR3 contains 15 residues. CDR3: CASRDGTGNQDGYTF. The CDR3 DNA reads as TGTGCCAGCAGGGATGGGACAGGGAATCAGGATGGCTACACCTTC.

About this clone itself: Within the sample, other DNA sequences also encode this same CDR3. The chain has TRBV7-9 and TRBJ2-5; 8 bases line up with TRBD2. Germline CDR1 is SEHNR and CDR2 is FQNEAQ (reference sequence). V lost 5 bases, J lost 0 bases, and 5 bases stayed unmatched. This CDR3 is built from 15 residues. DNA for the CDR3: TGTGCCAGCAGCCTTACTAGCGGCTACCAAGAGACCCAGTACTTC. It encodes CASSLTSGYQETQYF.

The chain uses TRBV29-1 and TRBJ1-1; D possibly corresponds to TRBD1 (5 bases). Trimming shortened V by 1 base and J by 5 bases, and 11 bases separated the two germline ends. The CDR3 loop spans 13 amino acids. Germline lookup yields CDR1 SQVTM and CDR2 ANQGSEA. This chain's CDR3 is CSVEAGGDTEAFF. The CDR3 DNA reads TGCAGCGTTGAAGCCGGGGGGGATACTGAAGCTTTCTTT.

V is TRBV5-1 and J is TRBJ1-5; D is uncertain. The CDR3 is made up of 15 amino acids. The V end lost 0 bases, the J end lost 4 bases, and 11 bases lay between the germline ends. Germline CDR1 SGHRS, CDR2 YFSETQ. The CDR3 here is CASSLAGGPNQPQHF. The CDR3 DNA sequence: TGCGCCAGCAGCTTGGCCGGAGGGCCGAATCAGCCCCAGCATTTT.

The rearrangement uses TRBV25-1 and TRBJ1-2; 8 bases line up with TRBD1. The V and J ends lost 5 bases and 9 bases, in that order; junction bases with no gene match: 8. Germline V gene sequence: CDR1 MGHDK, CDR2 SYGVNS. The CDR3 is made up of 13 amino acids. In nucleotides, the CDR3 is TGTGCCAGCAGTCCGCCTAGGACAGGGAGCTACACCTTC. This translates into CASSPPRTGSYTF.

V is TRBV19 and J is TRBJ2-3; tentatively, D is TRBD1 (6 bases). There are 16 residues in the CDR3. Germline-derived CDR1 and CDR2 are LNHDA and SQIVND (reference sequence). Trimming cost V 4 bases and J 1 base, with 15 bases left between them. The CDR3 loop reads CASSTQGSLGTDTQYF. As DNA, the CDR3 is TGTGCCAGTAGTACACAGGGTTCTCTCGGCACAGATACGCAGTATTTT.

The genes are TRBV7-2 and TRBJ2-1; D not certain. The germline V gene has CDR1 SGHTA and CDR2 FQGNSA. Trimming stripped 0 bases from V and 2 bases from J, with 2 bases between. The CDR3 totals 13 residues. Here the CDR3 DNA reads TGTGCCAGCAGCTTAGCTACCTACAATGAGCAGTTCTTC. Its translation: CASSLATYNEQFF.

CDR3 DNA sequence: TGTGCCAGCAGCGAACTAGCGGGAGAAGGCTACGAGCAGTACTTC. Translated: CASSELAGEGYEQYF. J is TRBJ2-7 and V is TRBV9; 11 bases fit TRBD2. The germline V gene has CDR1 SGDLS and CDR2 YYNGEE. After removal of 3 bases from V and 3 bases from J, the junction contained 5 bases not matched to a gene. CDR3 length: 15 amino acids.

The V call is TRBV19, the J call TRBJ2-5, with 10 bases lining up with TRBD2. After removal of 4 bases from V and 2 bases from J, the junction contained 4 bases not matched to a gene. In germline, CDR1 is LNHDA, CDR2 SQIVND (reference sequence). This CDR3 contains 15 residues. CDR3 amino acids: CASSRTGLAQETQYF. The CDR3 region has the DNA TGTGCCAGTAGTAGGACGGGACTAGCGCAAGAGACCCAGTACTTC.

Only a few counts were recorded for this clone. V usage is TRBV28 and J usage is TRBJ2-2; weak D call: TRBD2 (6 bases). The germline V and J ends were trimmed by 2 bases and 6 bases, with 7 bases remaining between them. The V gene's germline CDR1 is MDHEN and CDR2 SYDVKM. The CDR3 covers 13 residues. Here the CDR3 reads CASSLAGPGELFF. CDR3 DNA: TGTGCCAGCAGTTTAGCGGGGCCCGGGGAGCTGTTTTTT. The variable domain in full, completed from reference TRBV28 and TRBJ2-2, reads DVKVTQSSRYLVKRTGEKVFLECVQDMDHENMFWYRQDPGLGLRLIYFSYDVKMKEKGDIPEGYSVSREKKERFSLILESASTNQTSMYLCASSLAGPGELFFGEGSRLTVL.

The V and J genes are TRBV4-1 and TRBJ2-1; no clear D gene. V lost 0 bases and J 6 bases, leaving 9 bases between the germline ends. Germline assignment: CDR1 MGHRA and CDR2 YSYEKL. The CDR3 runs to 14 residues. The CDR3 region has the DNA TGCGCCAGCAGCCAAGAAGGAGTGTCCAATGAGCAGTTCTTC. It specifies CASSQEGVSNEQFF.

This sequence joins TRBV2 and TRBJ2-2, with 9 bases that match TRBD2. Unmatched junction bases numbered 5, after V lost 5 bases and J lost 4 bases. Per germline, CDR1 SNHLY and CDR2 FYNNEI. The CDR3 has 15 residues. The CDR3 sequence: CASSISGGGTGELFF. CDR3 DNA sequence: TGTGCCAGCAGTATTAGCGGGGGAGGCACCGGGGAGCTGTTTTTT.

CDR3 sequence: CASSDDRVREKLFF. For the CDR3, the DNA is TGTGCCAGCAGTGATGACAGGGTCCGTGAAAAACTGTTTTTT. The genes are TRBV28 and TRBJ1-4, with 7 nucleotides matching TRBD1. J lost 7 bases, V lost 5 bases, and 7 bases had no gene match. Germline V gene sequence: CDR1 MDHEN, CDR2 SYDVKM. This CDR3 is built from 14 residues.

The table lists this clone with a count of one. The J gene is TRBJ2-1, the V gene TRBV30; TRBD1 might be the D (6 bases). Germline CDR1 and CDR2: GTSNPN and SVGIG (reference sequence). V was cut by 1 base and J by 8 bases, with 12 bases left in between. This CDR3 is 13 amino acids long. CDR3 coding DNA: TGTGCCTGGAGTGACAGGGTGGGCGATGAGCAGTTCTTC. It specifies CAWSDRVGDEQFF.

J is TRBJ2-1 and V is TRBV4-2; TRBD2 matches at 7 bases. The CDR3 sequence is 16 residues long. CDR1 LGHNA and CDR2 YNFKEQ come from the germline V gene. With 3 bases clipped from V and 7 bases from J, the junction kept 12 bases outside the gene matches. As DNA, the CDR3 is TGTGCCAGCAGCCAGACTTCGGGAGGCCGGGGGAATGAGCAGTTCTTC. Its translation: CASSQTSGGRGNEQFF.